This entry lists 13 T cell receptor beta chains sequenced from one sample in a study of OX40 agonist ivuxolimab in advanced cancers. Sequenced by immunoSEQ multiplex PCR; TCRdb stores in-frame clones only, minus some. The table includes almost 90,000 clones, 85% to 90% detected once. The sample consisted of CD4+ or CD8+ T cells sorted from blood, taken in a trial of the OX40 agonist ivuxolimab. The receptors come from an adult with an advanced solid tumor such as melanoma, head and neck, liver or kidney cancer.

DNA of the CDR3: TGTGCCTGGAGTCCGTTCGGGGGGACGGAGACCCAGTACTTC. Residues: CAWSPFGGTETQYF. The genes are TRBV30 and TRBJ2-5, with 7 positions matching TRBD2. CDR3 size: 14 residues. The ends lost 2 bases at V and 5 bases at J; junction bases unmatched: 8. In germline, CDR1 is GTSNPN, CDR2 SVGIG (reference sequence).

The chain carries TRBV5-4 and TRBJ2-2; a weak D match, TRBD1 (6 bases). V was pared by 4 bases and J by 9 bases, with 13 bases between. The germline gives CDR1 SGHNT, CDR2 YYREEE (reference sequence). The CDR3 consists of 13 residues. CDR3 DNA sequence: TGTGCCAGCAGCGACAGGTCCGCCAGGGAGCTGTTTTTT. Translated: CASSDRSARELFF.

This sequence joins TRBV11-3 and TRBJ2-7; tentative D call: TRBD1 (5 bases). This CDR3 contains 13 residues. The V gene's germline CDR1 is SGHNT and CDR2 YENEEA. V was pared by 1 base and J by 3 bases, with 7 bases between. This chain's CDR3 is CASSLATDYEQYF. DNA for the CDR3: TGTGCCAGCAGCTTAGCGACAGACTACGAGCAGTACTTC.

The chain uses TRBV6-6 and TRBJ2-5; TRBD1 might be the D (5 bases). This CDR3 contains 16 residues. Germline lookup yields CDR1 MNHNY and CDR2 SVGAGI (reference sequence). Trimming removed 1 base from V and 6 bases from J, with 18 bases in between. In DNA, the CDR3 is TGTGCCAGCAGTTACTTTGAGACCGCGGCAGGGCAGACCCAGTACTTC. Protein sequence: CASSYFETAAGQTQYF.

The genes are TRBV11-2 and TRBJ1-1; unclear D gene. CDR1 and CDR2 from the germline V gene are SGHAT and FQNNGV. Trimming pared 1 base from V and 10 bases from J, leaving 10 bases between. This CDR3 has 12 amino acids. CDR3 sequence (DNA): TGTGCCAGCAGCTTAGGATGGGGAGTAGCTTTCTTT. Encoded protein: CASSLGWGVAFF.

V usage is TRBV18 and J usage is TRBJ1-5; no clear D. V lost 2 bases and J 0 bases, leaving 8 bases between the germline ends. The CDR3 spans 15 residues. From germline, CDR1 is KGHSH and CDR2 LQKENI. The chain's CDR3 is CASSPTENSNQPQHF. CDR3 DNA sequence: TGTGCCAGCTCACCAACAGAGAATAGCAATCAGCCCCAGCATTTT.

This clone was found once. This chain connects TRBV11-2 to TRBJ1-4; D may be TRBD1 (6 bases). Trimming removed 5 bases at V and 4 bases at J, with 11 bases between. The length of the CDR3 is 14 residues. Per the germline V gene, CDR1 is SGHAT and CDR2 is FQNNGV. The CDR3 loop is CASSPRTDNEKLFF. In nucleotides, the CDR3 is TGTGCCAGCAGCCCCCGGACAGATAATGAAAAACTGTTTTTT.

This clone was recorded only once. The rearrangement uses TRBV6-1 and TRBJ2-1, with TRBD2 matching 12 bases. Germline V CDR1 and CDR2: MNHNS, SASEGT. This CDR3 comprises 16 residues. Trimming took 1 base from V and 8 from J; bases not matched to a gene: 6. The CDR3 region has the DNA TGTGCCAGCAGTGAAGGGGGGCTAGCGGGAGGGTATGAGCAGTTCTTC. It yields the protein CASSEGGLAGGYEQFF.

This chain links TRBV10-1 with TRBJ2-3, with 7 bases aligning to TRBD2. The germline V gene has CDR1 WNHNN and CDR2 SYGVQD (reference sequence). This CDR3 has 13 amino acids. J gave up 3 bases and V 6 bases, and 3 bases lay outside the gene matches. The CDR3 coding sequence is TGCGCCAGCAGAGGTAGCGGGACAGATACGCAGTATTTT. This sequence encodes CASRGSGTDTQYF.

The chain is built from TRBV27 and TRBJ1-6, with D possibly matching TRBD1 (6 bases). Trimming took 0 bases from V and 6 from J, leaving 15 bases between them. Germline V gene sequence: CDR1 MNHEY, CDR2 SMNVEV (reference sequence). The CDR3 length is 17 residues. This chain's CDR3 is CASSLSTGSKSNSPLHF. Here the CDR3 DNA reads TGTGCCAGCAGTTTATCCACAGGGTCCAAATCTAATTCACCCCTCCACTTT.

The chain recombines TRBV27 with TRBJ1-4; D is undetermined. Per the germline V gene, CDR1 is MNHEY and CDR2 is SMNVEV (reference sequence). V dropped 1 base and J dropped 5 bases, with 14 bases sitting between them. The CDR3 consists of 16 residues. As DNA, the CDR3 is TGTGCCAGCAGTTTATTCTCGGGAGGGATAAATGAAAAACTGTTTTTT. Its protein is CASSLFSGGINEKLFF.

This chain connects TRBV5-6 to TRBJ2-1, with 8 nucleotides matching TRBD2. The CDR3 runs 16 residues. Per germline, CDR1 SGHDT and CDR2 YYEEEE. Trimming took 1 base from V and 5 from J; bases not matched to a gene: 8. CDR3 DNA: TGTGCCAGCAGCTTGCGAGGCGGGAGGAACAACAATGAGCAGTTCTTC. Residues: CASSLRGGRNNNEQFF.

The chain couples TRBV5-6 to TRBJ2-1; D is possibly TRBD1 or TRBD2 (5 bases each). CDR1 is SGHDT and CDR2 is YYEEEE in the germline V gene. The CDR3 is 15 amino acids. The V and J ends lost 3 bases and 2 bases respectively, with 12 bases between them. CDR3 sequence (DNA): TGTGCCAGCAGCTATCGGGGCGGAACCTACAATGAGCAGTTCTTC. It specifies CASSYRGGTYNEQFF.